This T cell receptor (beta chain) was recorded in a study of memory CD4+ T cells and cytomegalovirus serostatus (dated by TCRdb to between 2017 and 2020). A note on the overall study: The cohort included about 33 healthy adults from Belgium, of whom 9 were CMV seropositive and approximately 24 were CMV seronegative. To replicate a published TCR-based CMV serostatus classifier, the researchers sequenced the CD4+ memory TCRbeta repertoires of a Belgian cohort whose cytomegalovirus serostatus was known. What the authors observed across the whole study: A median bootstrapped AUC of 0.95 with a 95% CI of 0.76-1.00 was achieved on the Belgian cohort by the original-framework classifier. Results were interpreted as suggesting that the CMV-associated TCR signature is largely present in the CD4+ memory repertoire. Only CD4+CD45RO+ memory cells were sequenced, in contrast to the original study, in which naive and memory CD4+ and CD8+ populations were covered. Of around 160 previously reported CMV-associated TCRbeta sequences, approximately 70 appeared in the CD4+ memory repertoires, each in one to five individuals. CMV serostatus prediction reached a median bootstrapped AUC of 0.95 with the original framework and around 0.91 with a US-trained random forest.

Single viable CD3+CD4+CD8-CD45RO+ cells were sorted as memory CD4+ T cells on a FACSAria II. CMV serostatus was determined using a Roche Elecsys assay that detects serum IgG against CMV pp150, pp28, p38 and p52. After the samples were thawed, total CD4+ T cells were enriched through positive selection using CD4 magnetic microbeads. The samples came from a different study that was designed specifically to examine the CD4+ T cell memory repertoire. Following standard operating procedures, peripheral blood mononuclear cells were isolated and cryopreserved, while serum was kept at -80 degrees C. The staining used CD3-PerCP (BW264/56), CD4-APC (RPA-T4), CD45RO-PE (UCHT1) and CD8-Pacific Orange (3B5) antibodies, and Sytox blue was used to exclude non-viable cells. Remarks on this clone: No cognate antigen has been identified for it. Base qualities are not recorded, but no much larger clone differs from it by a single base.

The CDR3 contains 16 residues, cysteine and phenylalanine counted. The CDR3 DNA has 48 bases and is translated from base 1. At the junction V is shortened by 3 bases and J by 6 bases, with 19 bases in between. The germline V gene (reference sequence) supplies CDR1 LNHDA and CDR2 SQIVND. Genomic DNA was extracted from sorted cells with the Quick-DNA Microprep Kit. Amplification of TCRbeta DNA was done with the immunoSEQ hsTCRbeta kit, following the protocol from the manufacturer. TCRbeta libraries were sequenced on an Illumina MiSeq instrument. Under the source paper's analysis protocol: After out-of-frame sequences were removed, 2 million to 2.5 million distinct TCRbeta sequences remained, averaging about 67,000 per individual. Each individual was scored by the count of about 150 previously reported CMV-associated TCRbeta sequences and the total productive distinct TCRbeta count. A beta-binomial model was reimplemented in Python, and scikit-learn random forests with default parameters were trained on US cohort data. Classifier performance on the Belgian cohort was summarized as median AUC with percentile confidence intervals calculated over 10,000 bootstrap iterations. Imported from immuneACCESS, the table was reduced by TCRdb to in-frame sequences with V and J called. These copies leave out some clones; in studies compared against another copy, an unresolved V gene accounts for under half, and the cause of the remainder is not known. The DNA was the basis for D and trimming; V, J and clone size are from that table. For this sample there are 55,000 or so clones; around four fifths appear just once. In total, the top ten clones hold about 1.4% of the sample.

The chain links TRBV19 with TRBJ2-3; perhaps TRBD2 is the D gene, with 5 bases matching. The sample comprised memory CD4+ T cells from blood. This sequence originates from an adult in good health and CMV-seropositive. The CDR3: CASSISGGRAPDTQYF. The nucleotide sequence reads TGTGCCAGTAGTATTAGTGGAGGTCGGGCTCCGGATACGCAGTATTTT.